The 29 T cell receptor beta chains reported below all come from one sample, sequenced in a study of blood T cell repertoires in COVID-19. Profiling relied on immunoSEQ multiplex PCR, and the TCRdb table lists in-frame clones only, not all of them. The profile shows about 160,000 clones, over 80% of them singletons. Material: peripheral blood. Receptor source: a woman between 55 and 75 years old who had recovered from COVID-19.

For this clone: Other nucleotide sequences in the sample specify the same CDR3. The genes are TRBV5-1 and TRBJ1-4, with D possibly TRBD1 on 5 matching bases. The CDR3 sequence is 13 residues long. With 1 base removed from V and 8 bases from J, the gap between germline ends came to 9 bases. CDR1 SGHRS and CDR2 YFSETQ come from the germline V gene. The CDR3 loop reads CASSLRGGEKLFF. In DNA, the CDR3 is TGCGCCAGCAGCTTGAGGGGAGGAGAAAAACTGTTTTTT.

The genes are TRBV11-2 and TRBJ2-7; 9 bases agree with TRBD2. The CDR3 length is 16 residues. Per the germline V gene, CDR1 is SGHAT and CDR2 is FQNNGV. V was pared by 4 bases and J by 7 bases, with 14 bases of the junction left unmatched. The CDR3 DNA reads TGTGCCAGCAGCTACCCTATAGGCGGGGGGGCGCGGGAGCAGTACTTC. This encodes CASSYPIGGGAREQYF.

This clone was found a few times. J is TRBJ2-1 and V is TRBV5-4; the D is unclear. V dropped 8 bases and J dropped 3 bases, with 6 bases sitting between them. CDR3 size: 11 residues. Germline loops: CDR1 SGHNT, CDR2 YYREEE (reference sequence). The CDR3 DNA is TGTGCCAGTAACGGCTACAATGAGCAGTTCTTC. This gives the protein CASNGYNEQFF. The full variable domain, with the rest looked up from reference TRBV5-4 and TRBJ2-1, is ETGVTQSPTHLIKTRGQQVTLRCSSQSGHNTVSWYQQALGQGPQFIFQYYREEENGRGNFPPRFSGLQFPNYSSELNVNALELDDSALYLCASNGYNEQFFGPGTRLTVL.

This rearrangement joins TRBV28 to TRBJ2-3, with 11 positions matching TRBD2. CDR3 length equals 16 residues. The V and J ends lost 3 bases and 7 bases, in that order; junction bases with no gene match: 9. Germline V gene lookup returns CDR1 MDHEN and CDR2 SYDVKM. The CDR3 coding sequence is TGTGCCAGCAGTTTGGCAATAGCGGGGGGGCTGTATACGCAGTATTTT. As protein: CASSLAIAGGLYTQYF.

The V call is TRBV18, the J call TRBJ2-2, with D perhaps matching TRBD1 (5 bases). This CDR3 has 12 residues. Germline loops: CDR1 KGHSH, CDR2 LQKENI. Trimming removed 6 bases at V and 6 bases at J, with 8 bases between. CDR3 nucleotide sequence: TGTGCCAGCTCCAAGGGGTCCGGGGAGCTGTTTTTT. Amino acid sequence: CASSKGSGELFF. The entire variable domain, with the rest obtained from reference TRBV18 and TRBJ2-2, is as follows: NAGVMQNPRHLVRRRGQEARLRCSPMKGHSHVYWYRQLPEEGLKFMVYLQKENIIDESGMPKERFSAEFPKEGPSILRIQQVVRGDSAAYFCASSKGSGELFFGEGSRLTVL.

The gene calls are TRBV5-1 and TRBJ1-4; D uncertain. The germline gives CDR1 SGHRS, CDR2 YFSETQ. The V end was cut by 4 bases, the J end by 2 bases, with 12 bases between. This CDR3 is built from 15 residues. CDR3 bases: TGCGCCAGCAGCCCCAGCGGAGGGACTAATGAAAAACTGTTTTTT. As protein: CASSPSGGTNEKLFF.

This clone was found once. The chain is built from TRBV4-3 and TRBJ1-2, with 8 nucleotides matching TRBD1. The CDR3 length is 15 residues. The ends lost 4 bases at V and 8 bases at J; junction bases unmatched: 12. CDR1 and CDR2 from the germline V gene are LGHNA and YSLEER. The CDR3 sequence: CASSLDRTGFEGYTF. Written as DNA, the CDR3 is TGCGCCAGCAGCCTCGACCGGACAGGGTTTGAGGGCTACACCTTC.

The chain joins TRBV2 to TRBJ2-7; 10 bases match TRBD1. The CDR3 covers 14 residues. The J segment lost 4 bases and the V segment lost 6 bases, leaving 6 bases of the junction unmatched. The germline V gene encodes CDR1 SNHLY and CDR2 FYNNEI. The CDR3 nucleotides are TGTGCCAGCAGCCGGGACAGGGGATCTTACGAGCAGTACTTC. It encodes CASSRDRGSYEQYF.

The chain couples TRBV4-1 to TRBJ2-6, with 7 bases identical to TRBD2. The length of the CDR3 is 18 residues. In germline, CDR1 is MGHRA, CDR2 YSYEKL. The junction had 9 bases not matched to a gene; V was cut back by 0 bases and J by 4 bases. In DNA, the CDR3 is TGCGCCAGCAGCCAAGATGGGCGGGGGACGGTGGGGGCCAACGTCCTGACTTTC. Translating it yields CASSQDGRGTVGANVLTF.

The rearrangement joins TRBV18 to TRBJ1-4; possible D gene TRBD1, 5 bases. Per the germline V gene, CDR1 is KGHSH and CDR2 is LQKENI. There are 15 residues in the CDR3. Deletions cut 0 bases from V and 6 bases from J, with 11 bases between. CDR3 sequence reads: CASSPPAGRDEKLFF. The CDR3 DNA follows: TGTGCCAGCTCACCACCTGCAGGGAGGGATGAAAAACTGTTTTTT.

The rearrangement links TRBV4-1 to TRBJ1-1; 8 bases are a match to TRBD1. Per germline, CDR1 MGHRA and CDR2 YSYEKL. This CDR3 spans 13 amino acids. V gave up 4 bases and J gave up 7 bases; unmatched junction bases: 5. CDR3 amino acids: CASSLQGAVEAFF. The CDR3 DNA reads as TGCGCCAGCAGCCTTCAGGGGGCTGTTGAAGCTTTCTTT.

The CDR3 is CASSLQEEGRKGEQYF. As DNA, the CDR3 is TGTGCCAGCAGCTTACAAGAGGAGGGACGCAAGGGAGAGCAGTACTTC. The chain employs TRBV4-2 and TRBJ2-7; D perhaps matches TRBD2 (6 bases). V was trimmed by 5 bases and J by 7 bases, leaving 24 bases between them. There are 16 residues in the CDR3. Per the germline V gene, CDR1 is LGHNA and CDR2 is YNFKEQ.

This CDR3 is CASSPYTGELFF. CDR3 DNA: TGTGCCAGCAGCCCCTACACCGGGGAGCTGTTTTTT. V gene TRBV7-2 combines with J gene TRBJ2-2; no definite D call. CDR1 is SGHTA and CDR2 is FQGNSA in the germline V gene. V was cut by 5 bases and J by 3 bases, with 4 bases left in between. CDR3 length: 12 amino acids. The variable domain in full, completed from reference TRBV7-2 and TRBJ2-2, reads GAGVSQSPSNKVTEKGKDVELRCDPISGHTALYWYRQSLGQGLEFLIYFQGNSAPDKSGLPSDRFSAERTGGSVSTLTIQRTQQEDSAVYLCASSPYTGELFFGEGSRLTVL.

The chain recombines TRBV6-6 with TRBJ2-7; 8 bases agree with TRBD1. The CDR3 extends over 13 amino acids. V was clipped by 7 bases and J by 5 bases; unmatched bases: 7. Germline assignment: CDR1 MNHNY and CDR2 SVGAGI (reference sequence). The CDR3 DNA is TGTGCCAGCACCCAGGACAGGGACCACGAGCAGTACTTC. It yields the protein CASTQDRDHEQYF.

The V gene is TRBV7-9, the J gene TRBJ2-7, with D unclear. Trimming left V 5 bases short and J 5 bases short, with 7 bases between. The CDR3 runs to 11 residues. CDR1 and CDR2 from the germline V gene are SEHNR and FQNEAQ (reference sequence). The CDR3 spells CASSIQNEQYF. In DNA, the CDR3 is TGTGCCAGCAGCATACAAAACGAGCAGTACTTC.

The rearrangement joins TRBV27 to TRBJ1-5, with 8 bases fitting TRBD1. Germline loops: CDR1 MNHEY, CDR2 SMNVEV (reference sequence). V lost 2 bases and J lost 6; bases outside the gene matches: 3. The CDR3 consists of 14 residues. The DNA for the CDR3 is TGTGCCAGCAGTTTACACAGGGGGGCTCAGCCCCAGCATTTT. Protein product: CASSLHRGAQPQHF.

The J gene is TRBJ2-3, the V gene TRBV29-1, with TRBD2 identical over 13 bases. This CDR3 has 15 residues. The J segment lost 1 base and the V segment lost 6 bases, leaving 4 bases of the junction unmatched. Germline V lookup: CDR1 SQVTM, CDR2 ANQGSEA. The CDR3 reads CSVTGLAGGTDTQYF. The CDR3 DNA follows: TGCAGCGTCACCGGACTAGCGGGAGGCACAGATACGCAGTATTTT.

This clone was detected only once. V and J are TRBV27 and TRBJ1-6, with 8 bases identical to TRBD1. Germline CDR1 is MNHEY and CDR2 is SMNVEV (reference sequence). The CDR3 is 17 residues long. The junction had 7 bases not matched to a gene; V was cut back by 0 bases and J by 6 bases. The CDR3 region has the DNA TGTGCCAGCAGTTTATCGAGGGGGACAGGTAGTAATTCACCCCTCCACTTT. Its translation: CASSLSRGTGSNSPLHF.

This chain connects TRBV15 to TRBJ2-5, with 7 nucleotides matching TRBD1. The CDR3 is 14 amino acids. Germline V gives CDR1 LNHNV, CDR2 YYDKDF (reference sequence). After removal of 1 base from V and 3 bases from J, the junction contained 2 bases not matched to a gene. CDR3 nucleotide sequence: TGTGCCACCAGCAGAGTAGGGACAGAAGAGACCCAGTACTTC. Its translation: CATSRVGTEETQYF.

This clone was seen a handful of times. As DNA, the CDR3 is TGTGCCAGCAGCAAAGACGGTTGGGGGGTGGCCCAGCATTTT. This sequence encodes CASSKDGWGVAQHF. The J gene is TRBJ1-5, the V gene TRBV21-1. TRBV21-1 has pseudogene status. The CDR3 length is 14 residues.

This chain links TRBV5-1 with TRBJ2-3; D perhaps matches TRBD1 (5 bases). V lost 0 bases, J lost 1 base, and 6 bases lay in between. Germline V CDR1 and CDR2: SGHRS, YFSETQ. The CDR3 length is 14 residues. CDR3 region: CASSLARGTDTQYF. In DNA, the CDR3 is TGCGCCAGCAGCTTGGCCAGGGGCACAGATACGCAGTATTTT.

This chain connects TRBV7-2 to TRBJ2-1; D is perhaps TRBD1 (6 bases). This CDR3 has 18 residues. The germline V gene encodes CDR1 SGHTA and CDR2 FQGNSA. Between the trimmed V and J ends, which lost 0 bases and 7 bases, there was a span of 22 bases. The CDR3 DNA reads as TGTGCCAGCAGCTTAGCTTCCCAGGGCAGGGGAATCGGTAATGAGCAGTTCTTC. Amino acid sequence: CASSLASQGRGIGNEQFF.

The CDR3 coding sequence is TGTGCCAGCAGCCCTCGCCAGGGGGCGGGTACCGGGGAGCTGTTTTTT. Residues: CASSPRQGAGTGELFF. The chain recombines TRBV7-3 with TRBJ2-2, with 8 bases fitting TRBD1. The CDR3 is made up of 16 amino acids. The trim removed 5 bases at V and 5 bases at J, leaving 10 bases unmatched. The germline gives CDR1 SGHTA, CDR2 FQGTGA.

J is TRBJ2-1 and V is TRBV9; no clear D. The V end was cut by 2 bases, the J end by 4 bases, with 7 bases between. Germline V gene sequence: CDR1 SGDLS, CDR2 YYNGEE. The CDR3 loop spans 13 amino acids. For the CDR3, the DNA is TGTGCCAGCAGCGTTGGCCGTTACAATGAGCAGTTCTTC. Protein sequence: CASSVGRYNEQFF.

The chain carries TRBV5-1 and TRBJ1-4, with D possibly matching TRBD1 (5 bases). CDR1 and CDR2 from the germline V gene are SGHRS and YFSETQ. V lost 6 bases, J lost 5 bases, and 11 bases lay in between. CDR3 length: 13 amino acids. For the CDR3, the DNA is TGCGCCAGCAATCAGGGTCCGAATGAAAAACTGTTTTTT. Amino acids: CASNQGPNEKLFF.

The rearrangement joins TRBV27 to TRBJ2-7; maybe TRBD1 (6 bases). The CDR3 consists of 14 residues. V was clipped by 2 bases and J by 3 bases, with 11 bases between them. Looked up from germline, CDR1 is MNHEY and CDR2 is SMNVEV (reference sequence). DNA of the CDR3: TGTGCCAGCAGTTTAGGGGGCGACAGCTACGAGCAGTACTTC. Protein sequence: CASSLGGDSYEQYF.

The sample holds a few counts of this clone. The CDR3 DNA reads TGTGCCAGCAGCCATGAGTGGGGACTACAAGAGACCCAGTACTTC. The encoded protein is CASSHEWGLQETQYF. This chain joins TRBV5-4 and TRBJ2-5; 7 bases are a match to TRBD2. Unmatched junction bases numbered 8, after V lost 4 bases and J lost 2 bases. From germline, CDR1 is SGHNT and CDR2 YYREEE (reference sequence). This CDR3 region has 15 residues.

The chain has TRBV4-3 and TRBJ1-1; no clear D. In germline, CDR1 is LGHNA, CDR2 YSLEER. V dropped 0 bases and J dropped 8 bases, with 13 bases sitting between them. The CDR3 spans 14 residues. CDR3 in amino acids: CASSQEAGSGEAFF. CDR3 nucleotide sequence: TGCGCCAGCAGCCAAGAGGCGGGGAGCGGGGAAGCTTTCTTT.

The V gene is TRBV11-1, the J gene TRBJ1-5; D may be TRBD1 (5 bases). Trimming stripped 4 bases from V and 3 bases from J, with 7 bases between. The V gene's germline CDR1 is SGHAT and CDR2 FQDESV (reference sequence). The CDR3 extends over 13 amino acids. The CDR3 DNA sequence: TGTGCCAGCAGCTCGGGGGTCAATCAGCCCCAGCATTTT. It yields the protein CASSSGVNQPQHF.